The clone carrying this T cell receptor (beta chain) was observed a few times. Its target is not known. The read halts 3 residues ahead of the CDR3 end, with the missing end drawn from the germline J gene. The data originate from a study of T cell clonality in common variable immunodeficiency. Clones were sequenced by immunoSEQ multiplex PCR, and TCRdb holds only the in-frame ones, with some missing. Recorded here are approximately 34,000 clones, none singletons. Caucasian heritage predominated among both patients and controls. Blood samples were heparinized, about 4.5 to 8 ml per donor. After removal of 4 bases from V and 5 bases from J, the junction contained 4 bases not matched to a gene. There are 14 residues in the CDR3. CDR1 and CDR2 (germline): SEHNR, FQNEAQ (reference sequence). The study's findings and limits: Reportedly, TCR beta sequences from common variable immunodeficiency showed fewer deletions and N-nucleotide insertions.

The sequence was obtained from a person between 18 and 75 years old in good health. The rearrangement joins TRBV7-9 to TRBJ1-2; 10 bases align to TRBD1. The specimen sequenced was peripheral blood mononuclear cells. The CDR3 region is CASSSGTGVYGYTF. CDR3 DNA, as far as it was read: TGTGCCAGCAGCTCAGGGACAGGGGTATATGGC.